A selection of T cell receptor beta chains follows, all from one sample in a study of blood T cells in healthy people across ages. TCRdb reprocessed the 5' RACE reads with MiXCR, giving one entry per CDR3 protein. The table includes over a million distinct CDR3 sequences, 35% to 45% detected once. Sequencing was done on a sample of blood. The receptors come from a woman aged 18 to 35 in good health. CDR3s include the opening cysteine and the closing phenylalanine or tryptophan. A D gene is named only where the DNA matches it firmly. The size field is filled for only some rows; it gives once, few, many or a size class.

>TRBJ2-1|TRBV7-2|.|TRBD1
CASSLGPYRGTYNEQFF
TGTGCCAGCAGCTTAGGCCCTTACAGGGGTACTTACAATGAGCAGTTCTTC
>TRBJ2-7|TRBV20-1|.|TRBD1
CSSITGTVPYEQYF
TGCAGTTCCATAACCGGGACAGTCCCCTACGAGCAGTACTTC
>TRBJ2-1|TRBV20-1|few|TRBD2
CSARTSGGRPYNEQFF
TGCAGTGCTAGGACTAGCGGGGGCCGACCCTACAATGAGCAGTTCTTC
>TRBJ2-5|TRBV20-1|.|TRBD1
CSAREGGRQETQYF
TGCAGTGCTAGAGAAGGGGGCCGGCAAGAGACCCAGTACTTC
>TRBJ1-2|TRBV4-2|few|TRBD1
CASSQSGGYNYGYTF
TGTGCCAGCAGCCAATCAGGGGGATACAACTATGGCTACACCTTC
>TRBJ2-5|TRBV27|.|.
CASSFLSGEQYF
TGTGCCAGCAGTTTCTTGTCAGGGGAGCAGTACTTC
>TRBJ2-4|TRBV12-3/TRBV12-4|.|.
CASSSGRAQNKNIQYF
TGTGCCAGCAGTTCGGGCAGGGCACAAAACAAAAACATTCAGTACTTC
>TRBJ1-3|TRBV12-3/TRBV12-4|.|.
CASSPRDTSSGNTIYF
TGTGCCAGCAGTCCGAGGGACACTTCCTCTGGAAACACCATATATTTT
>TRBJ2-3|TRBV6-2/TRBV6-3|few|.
CASSALRDTQYF
TGTGCCAGCAGTGCCCTTCGAGATACGCAGTATTTT
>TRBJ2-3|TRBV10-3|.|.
CAISDNSGGADTQYF
TGTGCCATCAGTGACAATTCGGGGGGCGCGGATACGCAGTATTTT
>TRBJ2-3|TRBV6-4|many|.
CASSDGDTDTQYF
TGTGCCAGCAGTGACGGAGACACAGATACGCAGTATTTT
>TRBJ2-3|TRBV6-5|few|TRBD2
CASSYRGLFTDTQYF
TGTGCCAGCAGTTACAGGGGACTATTCACAGATACGCAGTATTTT
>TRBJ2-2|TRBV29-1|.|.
CSVDRQNTGELFF
TGCAGCGTTGATCGGCAGAACACCGGGGAGCTGTTTTTT
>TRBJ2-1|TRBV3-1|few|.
CASSQVWGKGEQFF
TGTGCCAGCAGCCAAGTCTGGGGGAAGGGCGAGCAGTTCTTC
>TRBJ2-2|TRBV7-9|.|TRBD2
CASSELAGVWELFF
TGTGCCAGCAGCGAACTAGCGGGAGTTTGGGAGCTGTTTTTT
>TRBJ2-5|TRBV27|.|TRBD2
CASSFTGLAEETQYF
TGTGCCAGCAGTTTTACGGGACTAGCGGAAGAGACCCAGTACTTC
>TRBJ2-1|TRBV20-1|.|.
CSASAGSGYNEQFF
TGCAGTGCTAGTGCTGGGTCGGGCTACAATGAGCAGTTCTTC
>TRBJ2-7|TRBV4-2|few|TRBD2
CASSQLLAGGPNEQYF
TGTGCCAGCAGCCAGCTTCTAGCGGGAGGGCCGAACGAGCAGTACTTC
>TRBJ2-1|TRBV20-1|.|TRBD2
CSASGGTSGTYNEQFF
TGCAGTGCTAGTGGCGGGACTAGCGGGACCTACAATGAGCAGTTCTTC
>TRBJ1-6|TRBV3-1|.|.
CASSQVTGSGLPLHF
TGTGCCAGCAGCCAAGTCACAGGAAGTGGTCTACCCCTCCACTTT
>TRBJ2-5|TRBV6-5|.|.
CASSMGRSQETQYF
TGTGCCAGCAGTATGGGACGGTCACAAGAGACCCAGTACTTC
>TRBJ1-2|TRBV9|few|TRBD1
CASSVEQRGQGAGYTF
TGTGCCAGCAGCGTAGAACAAAGGGGACAGGGAGCCGGCTACACCTTC
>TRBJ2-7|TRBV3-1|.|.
CAGSQGTSPNYEQYF
TGTGCCGGCAGCCAGGGGACATCACCTAACTACGAGCAGTACTTC
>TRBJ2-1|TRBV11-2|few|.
CASSLISDPYNEQFF
TGTGCCAGCAGCTTAATCTCGGACCCCTACAATGAGCAGTTCTTC
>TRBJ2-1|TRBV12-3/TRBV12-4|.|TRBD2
CASSPFRVAGVQNEQFF
TGTGCCAGCAGCCCCTTCAGAGTAGCGGGGGTTCAGAATGAGCAGTTCTTC
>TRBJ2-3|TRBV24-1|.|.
CATFPGRTGAESRPSADTQYF
TGTGCCACCTTCCCCGGGCGTACAGGGGCGGAATCGCGTCCTAGCGCAGATACGCAGTATTTT
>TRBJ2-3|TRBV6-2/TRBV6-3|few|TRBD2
CASSYRASGSLTDTQYF
TGTGCCAGCAGTTATCGTGCTAGCGGGAGCCTAACAGATACGCAGTATTTT
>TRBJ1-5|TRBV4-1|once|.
CASSQESGFYPQHF
TGCGCCAGCAGCCAAGAATCGGGTTTCTACCCCCAGCATTTT
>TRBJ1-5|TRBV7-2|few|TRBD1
CASSFSMDRGQPQHF
TGTGCCAGCAGCTTTAGTATGGACAGGGGTCAGCCCCAGCATTTT
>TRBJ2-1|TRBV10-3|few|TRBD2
CAISERLAANEQFF
TGTGCCATCAGTGAGAGGCTAGCGGCCAATGAGCAGTTCTTC
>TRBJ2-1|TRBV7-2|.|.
CASSLVGRSVGNEQFF
TGTGCCAGCAGCTTAGTCGGCAGGTCGGTCGGAAATGAGCAGTTCTTC
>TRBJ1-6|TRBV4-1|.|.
CASSQVGGNSPLHF
TGCGCCAGCAGCCAAGTCGGGGGGAATTCACCCCTCCACTTT
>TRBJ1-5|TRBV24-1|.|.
CATSDLGWPQHF
TGTGCCACCAGTGATTTGGGGTGGCCCCAGCATTTT
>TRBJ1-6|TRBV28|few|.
CASIGQTNSPLHF
TGTGCCAGCATCGGACAGACTAATTCACCTCTCCACTTT
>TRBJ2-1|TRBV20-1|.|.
CSARDPISGGVSEQFF
TGCAGTGCTAGAGATCCTATATCCGGGGGCGTTTCTGAGCAGTTCTTC
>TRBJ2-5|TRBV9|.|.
CASSVDPNSYNEQYF
TGTGCCAGCAGCGTAGACCCTAACTCCTATAATGAGCAGTACTTC
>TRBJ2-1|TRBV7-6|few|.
CASSCLASSYNEQFF
TGTGCCAGCAGCTGTTTAGCCAGCTCCTACAATGAGCAGTTCTTC
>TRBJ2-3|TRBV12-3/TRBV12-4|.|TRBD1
CASNDRGLELDTQYF
TGTGCCAGCAACGACAGGGGGCTTGAATTAGATACGCAGTATTTT
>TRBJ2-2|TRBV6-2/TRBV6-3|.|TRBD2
CASSYSPGGPDTGELFF
TGTGCCAGCAGTTACTCCCCGGGGGGGCCTGACACCGGGGAGCTGTTTTTT
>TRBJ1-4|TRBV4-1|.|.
CASRPRYGPNEKLFF
TGCGCCAGCAGGCCCAGGTATGGGCCGAATGAAAAACTGTTTTTT
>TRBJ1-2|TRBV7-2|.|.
CASSLEVDNYGYTF
TGTGCCAGCAGCTTAGAGGTTGATAACTATGGCTACACCTTC
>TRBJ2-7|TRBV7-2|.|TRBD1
CASSPGRQGSYEQYF
TGTGCCAGCAGCCCAGGGAGACAGGGATCCTACGAGCAGTACTTC
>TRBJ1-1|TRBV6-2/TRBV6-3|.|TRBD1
CASRLGQGGNTEAFF
TGTGCCAGCAGGCTGGGACAGGGTGGGAACACTGAAGCTTTCTTT
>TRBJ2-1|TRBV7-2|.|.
CASSRPQDNEQFF
TGTGCCAGCAGCCGCCCACAAGACAATGAGCAGTTCTTC
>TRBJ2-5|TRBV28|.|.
CASSLDPSSKTQYF
TGTGCCAGCAGTTTAGACCCCTCGTCGAAGACCCAGTACTTC
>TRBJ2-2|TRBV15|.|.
CATSREAQGGTGELFF
TGTGCCACCAGCAGAGAAGCGCAGGGGGGCACCGGGGAGCTGTTTTTT
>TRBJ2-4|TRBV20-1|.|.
CSASPGVKTRYF
TGCAGTGCTAGCCCAGGTGTGAAGACTCGGTACTTC
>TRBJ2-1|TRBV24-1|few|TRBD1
CAGDRENNEQFF
TGTGCCGGTGACAGGGAAAACAATGAGCAGTTCTTC
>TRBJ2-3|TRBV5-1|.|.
CASSSDYLKGLDTDTQYF
TGCGCCAGCAGCTCCGACTACCTAAAGGGACTCGACACAGATACGCAGTATTTT
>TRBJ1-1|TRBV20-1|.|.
CSVKTAPNTEAFF
TGCAGTGTCAAGACGGCGCCGAACACTGAAGCTTTCTTT
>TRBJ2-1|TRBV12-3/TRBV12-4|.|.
CASERGWSSYNEQFF
TGTGCCAGCGAACGGGGGTGGAGCTCCTACAACGAGCAGTTCTTC
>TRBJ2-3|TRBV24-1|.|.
CATSRTGTDTQYF
TGTGCCACCAGTCGGACTGGCACAGATACGCAGTATTTT
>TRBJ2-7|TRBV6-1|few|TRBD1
CASSKTGPPYEQYF
TGTGCCAGCAGTAAGACAGGGCCTCCCTACGAGCAGTACTTC
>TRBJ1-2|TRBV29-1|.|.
CSVDSGGSNYGYTF
TGCAGCGTTGATTCGGGGGGATCCAACTATGGCTACACCTTC
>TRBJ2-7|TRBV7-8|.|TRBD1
CASTLGDRNEQYF
TGTGCCAGCACTCTAGGGGACAGAAACGAGCAGTACTTC
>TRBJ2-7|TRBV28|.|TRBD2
CASISLTGREPDEQYF
TGTGCCAGCATTTCCCTAACGGGGCGGGAGCCAGACGAGCAGTACTTC
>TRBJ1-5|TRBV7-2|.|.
CASSLEGTLSNQPQHF
TGTGCCAGCAGCTTAGAGGGCACCCTTAGCAATCAGCCCCAGCATTTT
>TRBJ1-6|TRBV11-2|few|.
CASSCSDCGPSSYNSPLHF
TGTGCCAGCAGCTGCTCCGATTGCGGGCCAAGCTCCTATAATTCACCCCTCCACTTT